This T cell receptor beta chain was obtained from a study of Graves' ophthalmopathy and Graves' hyperthyroidism (dated by TCRdb to 2016 to 2019). Regarding the study in general: Peripheral blood was collected at initial diagnosis, prior to any treatment. The study used signatures of the TCR beta repertoire to tell Graves' ophthalmopathy apart from Graves' hyperthyroidism and to predict which patients would progress to ophthalmopathy. In total, approximately 130 blood samples were TCR-sequenced: some 43 ophthalmopathy, under 80 hyperthyroidism and some 17 hyperthyroidism-to-ophthalmopathy patients. To explore V-J signatures distinguishing ophthalmopathy from hyperthyroidism, a discovery set of some 100 patients (about 43 ophthalmopathy, around 55 stable hyperthyroidism) was enrolled. An independent validation cohort comprised 18 to 20 hyperthyroidism patients and over 15 patients who later progressed from hyperthyroidism to ophthalmopathy. In five or six hyperthyroidism patients, the T-cell repertoires found in thyroid tissue were compared with those found in blood. Once sampling was done, hyperthyroidism patients were given methimazole at a starting dose of 30 mg daily, while ophthalmopathy patients were given high-dose intravenous methylprednisolone. The 100 or so discovery patients were randomly split 7:3 into training and test sets. The full study reports these points: No statistical method was used to set the sample size in advance, and the investigators knew which group each participant was assigned to. In validation, the model predicted ophthalmopathy progression with 70.59% sensitivity and roughly 78% specificity; roughly eleven predicted patients were CT-confirmed with GO in a median of approximately six months. Most of the expanded thyroid clonotypes with a frequency above 0.001 were also detected in blood, and it was suggested that the thyroid immune response may be reflected by blood repertoires. The 13-signature model separated ophthalmopathy from stable hyperthyroidism with 87.88% sensitivity and about 84% specificity in cross-validation, and 80%/75% in the test set.

Patients with ophthalmopathy had moderately to severely active disease, with a Clinical Activity Score of 3 or more, a NOSPECS grade of 4 or more, and a disease duration of less than 3 months. Patients with other autoimmune diseases, uncontrolled infections, pregnancy or lactation were excluded from the study. Diagnosis relied on clinical symptoms, serum thyroxine, TRAb, thyroid ultrasound and orbital computed tomography. Using Ficoll-Paque density gradient centrifugation, PBMCs were isolated from 9 to 10 ml of fresh peripheral blood. Trizol reagent was used to extract the total RNA, and its quality was then checked on an Agilent 2100 Bioanalyzer. About this clonotype: Its antigen is still unknown. Base qualities are not recorded, but no much larger clone differs from it by a single base.

Deletion took 2 bases off V and 1 base off J, with a span of 12 bases between the germline ends. Per the germline V gene (reference sequence), DFQATT is the CDR1 and SNEGSKA is the CDR2. Counted from cysteine to phenylalanine, this CDR3 has 14 amino acids. Only the CDR3 part of the read is kept: 42 bases, read in frame from the first base. For repertoire sequencing, TCR beta CDR3 regions were amplified from RNA transcripts. The first round was an RT-PCR using HTBI primers with the Qiagen OneStep RT-PCR kit, and this first round was followed by a second-round multiplex PCR, then size selection and purification. The libraries underwent paired-end sequencing with 100 bp reads on an Illumina HiSeq2000. The authors' analysis ran thus. Reads were processed with SOAPnuke, discarding reads with adapters, uncalled bases, mean Phred below 15, or no exact constant-primer or identifier match. High-quality paired reads were merged with COPE v1.2.5. Clonotypes were defined as unique nucleotide sequences and were aligned to IMGT TRB V, D and J references using MiTCR v1.1. The analysis was limited to V-J combinations with a frequency above 0.0001, which together covered 99% to 99.2% of repertoires. For each V-J combination, a TCR clonal expansion and chaos score was defined as F50 clonal expansion divided by the chaos observed in the TCRdist matrix. Welch's t-statistics and random forest were used to reduce features to 10 to 15 V-J combinations, which were fed into a naive Bayes classifier. The similarity between thyroid and blood repertoires was quantified using the Morisita-Horn index. Clones were called with MiXCR by TCRdb after fastp trimmed the public reads at Q25, and only in-frame beta chains were retained. Rows merge per CDR3 protein into single entries with the most common DNA and genes. These V and J calls are TCRdb output, not the study's own analysis. Present in this sample are under 200,000 distinct CDR3 sequences, 37% of which were seen just once. The ten biggest clones cover less than 6% of the sample.

This chain is built from TRBV20-1 and TRBJ2-7, with TRBD2 as a weak D call on 5 bases. The sequencing input was peripheral blood. The source is a woman in her thirties or forties with Graves' ophthalmopathy. Donor details come from another sample of the same person, matched by shared clones. Read as DNA, the sequence is TGCAGTGCTAGAAAGGCGGGTGGTTCCTACGAGCAGTACTTC. Translated, it reads CSARKAGGSYEQYF.